Below, 32 T cell receptor beta chains from the same sample are listed, as sequenced in a study of OX40 agonist ivuxolimab in advanced cancers. Some clones are missing from TCRdb's copy, which holds only in-frame ones; the method was immunoSEQ multiplex PCR. The sample shows 60,000 to 65,000 clones, approximately 90% of them seen only once. The sample in question was CD4+ or CD8+ T cells sorted from blood, obtained in a trial of the OX40 agonist ivuxolimab. The receptors were sampled from an adult with an advanced solid tumor such as melanoma, head and neck, liver or kidney cancer.

The chain has TRBV5-4 and TRBJ2-1; D could derive from TRBD1 or TRBD2 (5 bases each). In germline, CDR1 is SGHNT, CDR2 YYREEE (reference sequence). This CDR3 spans 15 amino acids. Trimming cost V 0 bases and J 6 bases, with 13 bases left between them. The DNA of the CDR3 is TGTGCCAGCAGCTTGGGTGGGACCCACCGCAATGAGCAGTTCTTC. Translating it yields CASSLGGTHRNEQFF. The variable domain in full, with the rest retrieved from reference TRBV5-4 and TRBJ2-1, is ETGVTQSPTHLIKTRGQQVTLRCSSQSGHNTVSWYQQALGQGPQFIFQYYREEENGRGNFPPRFSGLQFPNYSSELNVNALELDDSALYLCASSLGGTHRNEQFFGPGTRLTVL.

The rearrangement joins TRBV10-3 to TRBJ1-4; D remains unclear. Trimming cost V 0 bases and J 1 base, with 9 bases left between them. Germline V gives CDR1 ENHRY, CDR2 SYGVKD. The CDR3 is 16 residues long. CDR3 DNA sequence: TGTGCCATCAGTGAGTCGAAATGGGAAACTAATGAAAAACTGTTTTTT. Encoded protein: CAISESKWETNEKLFF.

The gene calls are TRBV6-5 and TRBJ1-1, with D possibly matching TRBD1 (5 bases). The germline V and J ends were trimmed by 5 bases and 1 base, with 5 bases remaining between them. There are 12 residues in the CDR3. CDR1 and CDR2 (germline): MNHEY, SVGAGI. CDR3 DNA sequence: TGTGCCAGCAGTGGGGGGAACACTGAAGCTTTCTTT. Amino acid sequence: CASSGGNTEAFF.

V is TRBV11-2 and J is TRBJ2-1; the D call may be TRBD1 or TRBD2 (5 bases each). CDR1 SGHAT and CDR2 FQNNGV come from the germline V gene. There are 15 residues in the CDR3. V was trimmed by 8 bases and J by 9 bases, leaving 23 bases between them. In DNA, the CDR3 is TGTGCCAGCTCCGAACCGGGACGAGGGCTTATTGAGCAGTTCTTC. Encoded protein: CASSEPGRGLIEQFF.

CDR3 in amino acids: CASSFLGLDLLETQYF. CDR3 coding DNA: TGCGCCAGCAGCTTCCTGGGACTAGATTTATTGGAGACCCAGTACTTC. The V and J genes are TRBV5-1 and TRBJ2-5; 8 nucleotides line up with TRBD2. V lost 2 bases, J lost 5 bases, and 11 bases stayed unmatched. The V gene's germline CDR1 is SGHRS and CDR2 YFSETQ. This CDR3 is built from 16 residues.

This chain connects TRBV27 to TRBJ2-1; 13 bases are a match to TRBD2. The CDR3 runs to 16 residues. Losses at the gene ends were 2 bases for V and 8 bases for J; bases not matched to a gene: 6. Germline CDR1 MNHEY, CDR2 SMNVEV (reference sequence). This CDR3 reads CASSLRLAGGHHEQFF. CDR3 bases: TGTGCCAGCAGTTTACGACTAGCGGGAGGTCATCATGAGCAGTTCTTC.

V is TRBV6-6 and J is TRBJ2-1, with a possible D match to TRBD1 (5 bases). There are 14 residues in the CDR3. Germline-derived CDR1 and CDR2 are MNHNY and SVGAGI (reference sequence). The V end lost 2 bases, the J end lost 5 bases, and 10 bases lay between the germline ends. In nucleotides, the CDR3 is TGTGCCAGCAGTTACATACAGGTCAACAATGAGCAGTTCTTC. This gives the protein CASSYIQVNNEQFF.

The CDR3 DNA sequence: TGTGCCAGTAGTGTGGGCGGGGATACCGCGTCGCGCCATGGCTACACCTTC. Encoded protein: CASSVGGDTASRHGYTF. The genes are TRBV19 and TRBJ1-2; D is ambiguous. Germline V lookup: CDR1 LNHDA, CDR2 SQIVND (reference sequence). The CDR3 totals 17 residues. V lost 5 bases and J lost 6, with 25 bases in between.

The rearrangement joins TRBV5-4 to TRBJ2-1; 14 nucleotides match TRBD2. With 2 bases clipped from V and 9 bases from J, the junction kept 4 bases outside the gene matches. There are 15 residues in the CDR3. CDR1 is SGHNT, CDR2 YYREEE, per germline (reference sequence). The CDR3, as DNA: TGTGCCAGCAGCTTAGGGACTAGCGGGAGCCGTGAGCAGTTCTTC. Protein product: CASSLGTSGSREQFF.

The genes are TRBV5-1 and TRBJ2-1; D not resolved. V lost 1 base, J lost 0 bases, and 5 bases lay in between. CDR1 and CDR2 from the germline V gene are SGHRS and YFSETQ. The CDR3 is 14 residues long. The DNA for the CDR3 is TGCGCCAGCAGCTTGTTGGTCTCCTACAATGAGCAGTTCTTC. Protein product: CASSLLVSYNEQFF. The full variable domain, with the rest looked up from reference TRBV5-1 and TRBJ2-1, is KAGVTQTPRYLIKTRGQQVTLSCSPISGHRSVSWYQQTPGQGLQFLFEYFSETQRNKGNFPGRFSGRQFSNSRSEMNVSTLELGDSALYLCASSLLVSYNEQFFGPGTRLTVL.

The CDR3 sequence: CATSRGADTGELFF. The CDR3 DNA follows: TGTGCCACCAGCAGAGGGGCCGACACCGGGGAGCTGTTTTTT. The chain employs TRBV15 and TRBJ2-2; D is unclear. Germline-derived CDR1 and CDR2 are LNHNV and YYDKDF (reference sequence). Trimming cost V 1 base and J 3 bases, with 6 bases left between them. This CDR3 spans 14 amino acids.

V and J are TRBV21-1 and TRBJ2-7; the table's D call of TRBD2 was not tested on the DNA. TRBV21-1 counts as a pseudogene. The CDR3 spans 14 residues. In nucleotides, the CDR3 is TGTGCCAGCACGTGGGAGACTAAGCACTCCGAGCAGTACTTC. It yields the protein CASTWETKHSEQYF.

CDR3 protein: CASSLDPQETQYF. The DNA of the CDR3 is TGCGCCAGCAGCTTGGATCCCCAAGAGACCCAGTACTTC. The chain joins TRBV5-1 to TRBJ2-5; D is uncertain. The CDR3 length is 13 residues. V lost 0 bases and J 1 base, leaving 4 bases between the germline ends. The germline V gene encodes CDR1 SGHRS and CDR2 YFSETQ.

This clone showed up just once. This chain connects TRBV2 to TRBJ2-2; 10 positions agree with TRBD2. CDR1 is SNHLY, CDR2 FYNNEI, per germline. Germline trimming cut 6 bases from V and 2 bases from J; bases unmatched to any gene: 3. This CDR3 is 15 amino acids long. CDR3 nucleotide sequence: TGTGCCAGCAGAACTAGCGGGATAAACACCGGGGAGCTGTTTTTT. Its translation is CASRTSGINTGELFF.

This chain joins TRBV7-2 and TRBJ2-5, with 8 nucleotides matching TRBD2. Judging by the DNA end, TRBJ2-7 fits better; the J call may be wrong. CDR3 size: 16 residues. CDR1 SGHTA and CDR2 FQGNSA come from the germline V gene. For the CDR3, the DNA is TGTGCCAGCAGCCCAGGAAGGTTGGCGGGAGGTCACGAGCAGTACTTC. Translation gives CASSPGRLAGGHEQYF.

V is TRBV6-1 and J is TRBJ1-1, with TRBD1 matching 10 bases. The CDR3 runs 13 residues. The V gene end was trimmed by 6 bases and the J gene end by 5 bases; junction bases not matched to a gene: 3. Germline CDR1 reads MNHNS; CDR2 reads SASEGT. The CDR3 sequence is CASSRDRGTEAFF. The CDR3 DNA reads TGTGCCAGCAGCAGGGACAGGGGTACTGAAGCTTTCTTT.

This chain links TRBV30 with TRBJ1-2, with TRBD1 as a possible D gene (6 bases). The CDR3 is 14 residues long. CDR1 is GTSNPN and CDR2 is SVGIG in the germline V gene (reference sequence). V gave up 2 bases and J gave up 5 bases, with 15 bases separating them. CDR3 protein: CAWSSSQGVYGYTF. The DNA of the CDR3 is TGTGCCTGGAGTTCGTCACAGGGTGTTTATGGCTACACCTTC.

The chain employs TRBV30 and TRBJ2-4, with 8 positions matching TRBD1. Germline V gives CDR1 GTSNPN, CDR2 SVGIG (reference sequence). Unmatched junction bases numbered 5, after V lost 5 bases and J lost 5 bases. The CDR3 consists of 13 residues. The CDR3 sequence is CAWQGAGENIQYF. As DNA, the CDR3 is TGTGCCTGGCAGGGGGCTGGTGAAAACATTCAGTACTTC.

This clone was recorded once. The gene calls are TRBV7-8 and TRBJ2-1; TRBD2 is a possible D gene (6 bases). The CDR3 length is 17 residues. CDR1 is SGHVS and CDR2 is FQNEAQ in the germline V gene. Trimming left V 4 bases short and J 1 base short, with 17 bases between. The CDR3 coding sequence is TGTGCCAGCAGCTACGTGCTGTCTAGCGCGTCCTACAATGAGCAGTTCTTC. Encoded protein: CASSYVLSSASYNEQFF.

The V call is TRBV10-3, the J call TRBJ2-7, with 7 bases lining up with TRBD1. The CDR3 is 14 amino acids. CDR1 ENHRY and CDR2 SYGVKD come from the germline V gene. The trim removed 3 bases at V and 4 bases at J, leaving 6 bases unmatched. In DNA form, the CDR3 reads TGTGCCATCAGTGATCCGACAGGGCAATACGAGCAGTACTTC. Residues: CAISDPTGQYEQYF.

The rearrangement links TRBV7-2 to TRBJ1-5; D uncertain. V was trimmed by 1 base and J by 6 bases, leaving 13 bases between them. This CDR3 comprises 15 residues. Germline values: CDR1 SGHTA, CDR2 FQGNSA. The CDR3 sequence is CASSLESTRGQPQHF. The CDR3 DNA reads as TGTGCCAGCAGCTTAGAATCAACCAGAGGTCAGCCCCAGCATTTT.

V is TRBV29-1 and J is TRBJ2-1, with D unresolved. Germline lookup yields CDR1 SQVTM and CDR2 ANQGSEA. Trimming took 4 bases from V and 5 from J, leaving 18 bases between them. CDR3 size: 15 residues. CDR3 in DNA: TGCAGCGTTGGGGATCGGTTATCACAGAACAATGAGCAGTTCTTC. This codes for CSVGDRLSQNNEQFF.

The chain employs TRBV7-9 and TRBJ2-1; D might be TRBD2 (5 bases). CDR1 is SEHNR, CDR2 FQNEAQ, per germline (reference sequence). This CDR3 has 14 amino acids. Trimming cost V 5 bases and J 6 bases, with 14 bases left between them. The CDR3 reads CASSPPRGINEQFF. The CDR3 DNA reads TGTGCCAGCAGCCCCCCCCGGGGAATCAATGAGCAGTTCTTC.

The rearrangement links TRBV4-3 to TRBJ1-4; D ambiguous. V was pared by 0 bases and J by 3 bases, with 11 bases between. The length of the CDR3 is 16 residues. Germline CDR1 is LGHNA and CDR2 is YSLEER. The CDR3 sequence is CASSQDSAIPNEKLFF. Here the CDR3 DNA reads TGCGCCAGCAGCCAAGATTCTGCTATCCCTAATGAAAAACTGTTTTTT.

This clone was observed once. The rearrangement uses TRBV11-3 and TRBJ2-7; possibly TRBD2 for D (6 bases). The V gene's germline CDR1 is SGHNT and CDR2 YENEEA. Trimming stripped 8 bases from V and 2 bases from J, with 16 bases between. The CDR3 has 14 residues. CDR3: CASSDSGVPYEQYF. The CDR3, as DNA: TGTGCCAGCTCGGACTCGGGGGTTCCCTACGAGCAGTACTTC.

V usage is TRBV6-5 and J usage is TRBJ1-1, with D maybe TRBD1 (6 bases). The CDR3 is 15 amino acids. Germline values: CDR1 MNHEY, CDR2 SVGAGI. Deletions cut 0 bases from V and 1 base from J, with 9 bases between. The CDR3 sequence is CASSYSARGNTEAFF. For the CDR3, the DNA is TGTGCCAGCAGTTACTCCGCCAGGGGGAACACTGAAGCTTTCTTT.

The chain links TRBV6-4 to TRBJ1-1, with TRBD1 as a possible D gene (5 bases). The CDR3 sequence is 16 residues long. The germline V and J ends were trimmed by 4 bases and 5 bases, with 20 bases remaining between them. Germline CDR1 and CDR2: MRHNA and SNTAGT. CDR3 residues: CASSVSGAGMGTEAFF. In DNA form, the CDR3 reads TGTGCCAGCAGTGTATCCGGAGCAGGGATGGGGACTGAAGCTTTCTTT.

This chain links TRBV6-1 with TRBJ1-6; a possible D gene is TRBD1 (5 bases). The germline V gene has CDR1 MNHNS and CDR2 SASEGT. This CDR3 has 14 residues. The V end was cut by 7 bases, the J end by 7 bases, with 14 bases between. The CDR3 sequence: CASIRGTGNSPLHF. The CDR3 region has the DNA TGTGCCAGCATCAGAGGGACGGGCAATTCACCCCTCCACTTT.

There are a few counts of this clone. This chain uses TRBV7-8 with TRBJ2-5, with D perhaps TRBD1 (6 bases). With 5 bases removed from V and 5 bases from J, the gap between germline ends came to 15 bases. This CDR3 contains 14 residues. Germline CDR1 is SGHVS and CDR2 is FQNEAQ. CDR3 DNA: TGTGCCAGCAGCCGGGGTCAGGGGTTGGAGACCCAGTACTTC. Translated: CASSRGQGLETQYF.

Here the CDR3 DNA reads TGTGCCAGCAGCTTAATAGCTACCTATGGGGAGCAGTACTTC. The encoded protein is CASSLIATYGEQYF. The V and J genes are TRBV11-2 and TRBJ2-7; D unclear. Trimming pared 2 bases from V and 7 bases from J, leaving 15 bases between. The CDR3 consists of 14 residues. The germline V gene has CDR1 SGHAT and CDR2 FQNNGV. The full variable domain, rest sourced from reference TRBV11-2 and TRBJ2-7, is EAGVAQSPRYKIIEKRQSVAFWCNPISGHATLYWYQQILGQGPKLLIQFQNNGVVDDSQLPKDRFSAERLKGVDSTLKIQPAKLEDSAVYLCASSLIATYGEQYFGPGTRLTVT.

V and J are TRBV30 and TRBJ2-7; D ambiguous. The CDR3 is made up of 13 amino acids. Trimming removed 0 bases at V and 9 bases at J, with 15 bases between. Germline CDR1 and CDR2: GTSNPN and SVGIG (reference sequence). CDR3 sequence: CAWSVLFGVGQYF. CDR3 coding DNA: TGTGCCTGGAGTGTACTCTTTGGAGTGGGGCAGTACTTC.

V gene TRBV4-1 combines with J gene TRBJ2-1; 8 nucleotides match TRBD2. With 6 bases clipped from V and 3 bases from J, the junction kept 10 bases outside the gene matches. The CDR3 totals 16 residues. From germline, CDR1 is MGHRA and CDR2 YSYEKL. CDR3 protein: CASSPYSGTNYNEQFF. CDR3 nucleotides: TGCGCCAGCAGTCCTTATAGCGGGACAAACTACAATGAGCAGTTCTTC.